This TCR beta chain emerged from a study of follicular helper T cells after annual influenza vaccination (dated by TCRdb to 2016 to 2017). Study-level background: After each seasonal influenza vaccination, blood was collected on days 0, 7 and 28. To look at recall of cTfh clones, some subjects were tracked through successive annual vaccinations covering the 2013-2014, 2014-2015 and 2015-2016 seasons. One week after vaccination, a second recruited cohort of roughly 11 subjects (Table S1) displayed a similar ICOS+CD38+ cTfh response. Six subjects had multi-year samples: four covered two vaccination seasons and two covered three seasons. The 2015 samples were processed right after collection, while the 2013-2014 samples were cryopreserved.

This sample's time point label indicates: 2014-2015 season, 7 days after vaccination. Adults received seasonal inactivated influenza vaccine (Fluvarix), and TCRB sequencing tracked sorted blood CD4 subsets before and after vaccination. Subjects were considered eligible if community-dwelling and if influenza vaccine had not been received in the prior 6 months. Exclusions included influenza vaccine contraindications, substance abuse, HIV/AIDS, active malignancy, immunomodulatory medication and active illness such as respiratory infection. Between roughly 35 and 110 mL of blood was sampled per time point. Circulating Tfh were defined as non-naive CD4+CXCR5+PD-1+ cells and sorted into ICOS+CD38+ and ICOS-CD38- fractions. Either Ficoll-Paque PLUS or SepMate separation was used to isolate PBMC. Before DNA was extracted, the cell subsets were sorted from PBMC using a BD FACS Aria. The germline V gene (reference sequence) gives CDR1 as SGHKS and CDR2 as YYEKEE. V is reduced by 0 bases and J by 1 base, leaving a spacing of 7 bases between them. The CDR3 numbers 14 residues from cysteine through phenylalanine. Just CDR3 DNA is preserved here, 42 bases in frame from base 1.

The research as a whole found: Only roughly 8.5-20% of analyzed cells yielded productive TCRB sequences, so sampling of rare clonotypes was not possible. Day 7 ICOS+CD38+ clones were most often found later in ICOS-CD38- cTfh, suggesting that subset may serve as a memory reservoir. ICOS+CD38+ cTfh clonality correlated with the frequency of that population, and its change correlated with the change in circulating plasmablast frequency. A recurrent oligoclonal ICOS+CD38+ cTfh response containing tetramer and AIM influenza-specific clonotypes was recalled by successive annual vaccinations.

Turning to this clone: What this receptor recognizes is not known. No quality values exist for individual bases; no much larger clone is one base distant.

Library preparation was by the immunoSEQ multiplex PCR assay. Adaptive Biotechnologies carried out TCRB amplification, library preparation, sequencing and preliminary bioinformatics at Survey level resolution. TCRB sequencing used multiplex PCR amplification of genomic DNA from sorted cTfh populations. As for the original processing: In R, clonality was calculated as 1 minus the normalized Shannon entropy, and the Gini index was computed using the R package ineq. Overlap score was defined as the summed counts of shared sequences divided by the total counts of all sequences in both compared samples. Significance of shared clonotypes was assessed by Fisher's exact test, with a theoretical repertoire of 10^7 TCRB sequences assumed. Entries here come from immuneACCESS through TCRdb and include only in-frame sequences with V and J called. Some clones fail to appear in such tables; in the studies checked, an unresolved V gene covers under half of the shortfall, and the cause of the remainder is unknown. From that table come the V and J calls and clone size; the DNA was used to work out D and trimming. A total of several thousand clones appear in this sample, around 78% of them only once. The ten most abundant clones make up 1.8% of the sample.

This specimen was CXCR5+ CD38- circulating T follicular helper cells from blood, taken 7 days after influenza vaccination. This specimen's cell subset or site label, interpreted: circulating Tfh, non-naive CD4+CXCR5+PD-1+ (ICOS+CD38+ or ICOS-CD38-). This receptor was identified in an adult who received the influenza vaccine. Here the chain combines TRBV5-5 and TRBJ2-5, with the D segment identity uncertain. In nucleotides, the sequence is TGTGCCAGCAGCTTGGTCCCTCTCCAAGAGACCCAGTACTTC. Protein translation: CASSLVPLQETQYF.